Included here is one TCR beta chain sequence, with context. Its antigen remains unidentified. Being one base from a much bigger clone, this may be a read error. This sample stems from a study of regulatory T cells in long-lasting Graves disease. Points from the study as a whole: Persistent patients shared 2,500 to 3,000 public clonotypes among themselves. Newly diagnosed patients shared fewer, at more than 750.

The time point denotes: newly diagnosed GD, antithyroid drugs for less than 3 months. RNA from PBMCs was the source of the TCR library. Diagnosis followed American Thyroid Association guidelines for Graves' disease. The TCR beta library used iRepertoire HTBI primers with Arm-PCR amplification of CDR3. MiXCR was run by TCRdb on the multiplex PCR reads, yielding one entry per CDR3 protein. In the table there are about 560,000 distinct CDR3 sequences, roughly a sixth of which are singletons. This CDR3 has 15 residues. The germline CDR1 and CDR2 sequences are SGHRS and YFSETQ. The sample was also linked to a second study, of T cells in Graves' hyperthyroidism and ophthalmopathy.

The source material was peripheral blood mononuclear cells (PBMCs), sampled at new diagnosis, from a patient treated with antithyroid drugs. The clonotype was recovered from a man between 18 and 29 years old with Graves disease. The chain carries TRBV5-1 and TRBJ2-3; 9 bases map to TRBD1. CDR3 sequence: CASSFGQGSTGTQYF. The DNA for the CDR3 is TGCGCCAGCAGCTTCGGACAGGGGTCGACAGGTACGCAGTATTTT.